The clone carrying this T cell receptor beta chain was counted at least ten times. This specimen belongs to a study of T cells in Graves' hyperthyroidism and ophthalmopathy. CDR3 length: 13 amino acids. Per the germline V gene, CDR1 is SQVTM and CDR2 is ANQGSEA. Trimming shortened V by 7 bases and J by 0 bases, and 13 bases separated the two germline ends. The hyperthyroidism patients had all been newly diagnosed, and their disease duration was under 2 months. Their ages ranged from 18 to 65 years. PBMCs were sourced from approximately 9.3 ml fresh peripheral blood. It was RNA transcripts that yielded the amplified TCR beta CDR3 regions. The HTBI primer set served for first-round RT-PCR of the TCR CDR3. Via MiXCR, TCRdb re-called the multiplex PCR reads, giving one row per CDR3 protein. This table holds around 300,000 distinct CDR3 sequences, less than 30% found once.

The chain uses TRBV29-1 and TRBJ2-7, with a possible D match to TRBD2 (5 bases). This TCR was recovered from a man aged 40-55 years with Graves' hyperthyroidism that later progressed to Graves' ophthalmopathy. The sequencing sample was made of blood. The CDR3 sequence is CSGSGGSSYEQYF. The DNA for the CDR3 is TGCAGCGGATCAGGCGGGTCCTCCTACGAGCAGTACTTC.